The 17 T cell receptor beta chains listed next were all sequenced from one sample in a study of cytomegalovirus exposure and HLA in healthy donors. The PCR was carried out with 60 Vbeta primers and 13 Jbeta primers. The method was immunoSEQ multiplex PCR; TCRdb's version includes in-frame clones alone and lacks a portion of them. The data contain 80,000 or so clones, over 65% of them singletons. The sequencing input was PBMCs. The receptors originated from a man aged 25-40 years in good health and CMV-seropositive.

V is TRBV4-2 and J is TRBJ2-1, with 8 bases lining up with TRBD2. Trimming at V came to 4 bases and at J to 2 bases, leaving 4 bases not matched to a gene. Germline CDR1 and CDR2: LGHNA and YNFKEQ. The CDR3 length is 15 residues. The CDR3: CASSPSGGAYNEQFF. The CDR3 DNA follows: TGTGCCAGCAGCCCGTCGGGGGGGGCCTACAATGAGCAGTTCTTC.

The chain has TRBV18 and TRBJ1-1; 10 nucleotides agree with TRBD1. The CDR3 covers 13 residues. V dropped 8 bases and J dropped 4; count of bases not matched to a gene: 4. In germline, CDR1 is KGHSH, CDR2 LQKENI. The CDR3 DNA follows: TGTGCCAGCCGACAGGGGGCTGGCACTGAAGCTTTCTTT. It translates to CASRQGAGTEAFF.

This clone was found once. The J gene is TRBJ1-2, the V gene TRBV27; 8 bases agree with TRBD1. The junction had 4 bases not matched to a gene; V was cut back by 6 bases and J by 4 bases. Germline CDR1 MNHEY, CDR2 SMNVEV (reference sequence). The CDR3 length is 13 residues. CDR3: CASRSGGVYGYTF. Here the CDR3 DNA reads TGTGCCAGCAGATCAGGGGGCGTCTATGGCTACACCTTC.

This clone has more than one count but fewer than ten. The CDR3 loop reads CASSELAGGNTGELFF. DNA for the CDR3: TGTGCCAGCAGTGAACTAGCGGGGGGTAACACCGGGGAGCTGTTTTTT. The V and J genes are TRBV6-1 and TRBJ2-2; 11 bases agree with TRBD2. Germline V lookup: CDR1 MNHNS, CDR2 SASEGT. The CDR3 consists of 16 residues. After removal of 2 bases from V and 2 bases from J, the junction contained 1 base not matched to a gene.

This sequence joins TRBV5-4 and TRBJ2-3; 9 bases align to TRBD2. Germline CDR1 SGHNT, CDR2 YYREEE (reference sequence). The CDR3 is 16 residues long. Trimming removed 4 bases from V and 4 bases from J; junction bases left unmatched: 10. The CDR3 DNA follows: TGTGCCAGCAGCCTCGCCGCGGGAGGGCTGGCAGATACGCAGTATTTT. Amino acids: CASSLAAGGLADTQYF.

The V call is TRBV5-4, the J call TRBJ2-5; 9 nucleotides agree with TRBD2. The V and J ends lost 4 bases and 3 bases, in that order; junction bases with no gene match: 4. Germline V gene data show CDR1 as SGHNT and CDR2 as YYREEE (reference sequence). The CDR3 loop spans 14 amino acids. The CDR3 region is CASSVSGSKETQYF. The DNA for the CDR3 is TGTGCCAGCAGCGTTAGCGGGAGTAAAGAGACCCAGTACTTC. Complete variable domain (other parts from reference TRBV5-4 and TRBJ2-5): ETGVTQSPTHLIKTRGQQVTLRCSSQSGHNTVSWYQQALGQGPQFIFQYYREEENGRGNFPPRFSGLQFPNYSSELNVNALELDDSALYLCASSVSGSKETQYFGPGTRLLVL.

The V and J genes are TRBV19 and TRBJ1-5; 9 nucleotides align to TRBD1. With 9 bases clipped from V and 1 base from J, the junction kept 4 bases outside the gene matches. Germline CDR1 LNHDA, CDR2 SQIVND (reference sequence). This CDR3 is 14 amino acids long. CDR3 loop: CASRTGVSNQPQHF. The CDR3 bases are TGTGCCAGCAGGACAGGGGTAAGCAATCAGCCCCAGCATTTT. The full variable domain, with the rest looked up from reference TRBV19 and TRBJ1-5, is DGGITQSPKYLFRKEGQNVTLSCEQNLNHDAMYWYRQDPGQGLRLIYYSQIVNDFQKGDIAEGYSVSREKKESFPLTVTSAQKNPTAFYLCASRTGVSNQPQHFGDGTRLSIL.

The chain combines TRBV2 with TRBJ1-6; the D gene is possibly TRBD1 (6 bases). V lost 5 bases and J lost 5, with 13 bases in between. The CDR3 is 15 amino acids. CDR1 and CDR2 from the germline V gene are SNHLY and FYNNEI. The CDR3 sequence is CASSLRDTNNSPLHF. For the CDR3, the DNA is TGTGCCAGCAGTCTCCGGGACACCAATAATTCACCCCTCCACTTT. The whole variable domain, filled in from reference TRBV2 and TRBJ1-6, reads EPEVTQTPSHQVTQMGQEVILRCVPISNHLYFYWYRQILGQKVEFLVSFYNNEISEKSEIFDDQFSVERPDGSNFTLKIRSTKLEDSAMYFCASSLRDTNNSPLHFGNGTRLTVT.

The chain employs TRBV28 and TRBJ1-5; no firm D call. From germline, CDR1 is MDHEN and CDR2 SYDVKM. With 4 bases removed from V and 0 bases from J, the gap between germline ends came to 13 bases. This CDR3 spans 16 amino acids. CDR3 nucleotides: TGTGCCAGCAGTTCTACACGGGAGGTTAGCAATCAGCCCCAGCATTTT. Amino acids: CASSSTREVSNQPQHF.

The chain is built from TRBV9 and TRBJ2-2; 8 bases line up with TRBD2. V was pared by 0 bases and J by 3 bases, with 7 bases of the junction left unmatched. CDR3 length: 17 residues. Germline values: CDR1 SGDLS, CDR2 YYNGEE. CDR3 bases: TGTGCCAGCAGCGTAGACGTTAGCGGGGTATACACCGGGGAGCTGTTTTTT. It specifies CASSVDVSGVYTGELFF.

The V call is TRBV7-6, the J call TRBJ1-2; the match to TRBD1 covers 8 bases. Germline V CDR1 and CDR2: SGHVS, FNYEAQ. The CDR3 is 16 residues long. Germline trimming cut 1 base from V and 0 bases from J; bases unmatched to any gene: 4. For the CDR3, the DNA is TGTGCCAGCAGCTTAGGGACAGGGCCGGCTAACTATGGCTACACCTTC. Translating it yields CASSLGTGPANYGYTF.

V gene TRBV6-1 combines with J gene TRBJ2-1, with TRBD2 identical over 11 bases. Germline-derived CDR1 and CDR2 are MNHNS and SASEGT. V was pared by 5 bases and J by 4 bases, with 4 bases of the junction left unmatched. The CDR3 loop spans 15 amino acids. The CDR3 bases are TGTGCCAGCAGTCCCCTAGCGGGGGGTTACAATGAGCAGTTCTTC. Its translation is CASSPLAGGYNEQFF.

The chain combines TRBV11-3 with TRBJ1-5; unclear D gene. Germline CDR1 reads SGHNT; CDR2 reads YENEEA. This CDR3 is 17 amino acids long. V was cut by 3 bases and J by 0 bases, with 15 bases left in between. The CDR3 sequence is CASSFQDSGSSNQPQHF. The CDR3 DNA follows: TGTGCCAGCAGCTTCCAAGATTCAGGATCTAGCAATCAGCCCCAGCATTTT.

This chain connects TRBV27 to TRBJ2-2, with TRBD1 as a possible D gene (6 bases). This CDR3 has 16 amino acids. The germline V and J ends were trimmed by 5 bases and 4 bases, with 17 bases remaining between them. Germline CDR1 reads MNHEY; CDR2 reads SMNVEV (reference sequence). The DNA for the CDR3 is TGTGCCAGCAGTCGACGATCAGGGGCGGTCACCGGGGAGCTGTTTTTT. Amino acid sequence: CASSRRSGAVTGELFF.

The chain links TRBV20-1 to TRBJ1-4; D not resolved. Germline CDR1 reads DFQATT; CDR2 reads SNEGSKA (reference sequence). V was clipped by 0 bases and J by 15 bases, with 11 bases between them. The CDR3 has 11 amino acids. CDR3 region: CSARDHGRLFF. CDR3 bases: TGCAGTGCTAGAGATCACGGGAGATTGTTTTTT.

V is TRBV6-5 and J is TRBJ2-1; D is perhaps TRBD2 (5 bases). This CDR3 contains 15 residues. With 5 bases removed from V and 9 bases from J, the gap between germline ends came to 20 bases. CDR1 MNHEY and CDR2 SVGAGI come from the germline V gene. In DNA form, the CDR3 reads TGTGCCAGCAGTAGGAACCCTGAGGGAGCCGGTGAGCAGTTCTTC. It encodes CASSRNPEGAGEQFF.

A few counts support this clone. V gene TRBV5-5 combines with J gene TRBJ2-1; 11 bases line up with TRBD2. Germline V gene data show CDR1 as SGHKS and CDR2 as YYEKEE (reference sequence). V was clipped by 2 bases and J by 7 bases; unmatched bases: 2. This CDR3 has 14 residues. CDR3 amino acids: CASSFSGGANEQFF. CDR3 sequence (DNA): TGTGCCAGCAGCTTTAGCGGGGGGGCAAATGAGCAGTTCTTC.